The TCR beta chain under discussion was sequenced for a study of control samples from healthy donors and cancer patients. Libraries were prepared by immunoSEQ multiplex PCR; TCRdb keeps only in-frame clonotypes and omits some of them. The sample contains 110,000 or so clones, around 80% of which appear only once. The CDR3 covers 17 residues. Germline lookup yields CDR1 SGHTS and CDR2 YDEGEE. V lost 1 base and J 4 bases, leaving 18 bases between the germline ends. V usage is TRBV5-8 and J usage is TRBJ1-5; D might be TRBD1 (6 bases). Sequencing was done on a sample of blood. The sequence derives from a man aged 18-30 years in good health. The CDR3 nucleotides are TGTGCCAGCAGCTTGAAAAGGACAGCACAAGAGAATCAGCCCCAGCATTTT. Encoded protein: CASSLKRTAQENQPQHF.